This paragraph reports one T cell receptor (beta chain). As yet, its antigen is unknown. These data belong to a study of spatial heterogeneity in lung cancer. Study context: The authors sequenced available follow-up PBMC samples, taken a median of around two years after resection. Among detected sequences, beta-chain ones consistently exceeded alpha-chain ones in number. Study-level results: Resection blood, more than follow-up blood, showed ubiquitous expanded tumor TCRs.

In TCRdb, the 5' RACE reads were re-called with MiXCR into one record per CDR3 protein. The table shows fewer than 100,000 distinct CDR3 sequences, with approximately 19% occurring only once. V was pared by 0 bases and J by 9 bases, with 10 bases of the junction left unmatched. The germline V gene has CDR1 DFQATT and CDR2 SNEGSKA (reference sequence). This CDR3 is 15 amino acids long. This sample's time point: blood at routine non-recurrence follow-up after resection. Frozen PBMC, nontumor lung or tumor provided whole RNA, which was sequenced unsorted. This specimen consisted of PBMCs, obtained at follow-up. The rearrangement uses TRBV20-1 and TRBJ2-1, with 8 positions matching TRBD1. This clonotype was sampled from a male donor with early-stage non-small cell lung cancer. The CDR3 protein is CSARDSYRGTAEQFF. DNA of the CDR3: TGCAGTGCTAGAGATAGCTACAGGGGGACGGCTGAGCAGTTCTTC.